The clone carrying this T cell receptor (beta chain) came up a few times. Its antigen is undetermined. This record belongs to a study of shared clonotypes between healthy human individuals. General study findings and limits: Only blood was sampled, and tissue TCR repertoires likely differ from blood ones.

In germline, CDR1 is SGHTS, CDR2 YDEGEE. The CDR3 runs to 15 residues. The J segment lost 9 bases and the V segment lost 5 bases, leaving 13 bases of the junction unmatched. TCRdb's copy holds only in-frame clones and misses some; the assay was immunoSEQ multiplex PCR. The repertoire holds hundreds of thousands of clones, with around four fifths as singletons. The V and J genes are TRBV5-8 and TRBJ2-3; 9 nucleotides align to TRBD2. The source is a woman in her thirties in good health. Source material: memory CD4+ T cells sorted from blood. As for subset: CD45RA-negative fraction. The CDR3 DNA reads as TGTGCCAGCAGAAAATCTAGCGGGAATATCCAGACGCAGTATTTT. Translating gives CASRKSSGNIQTQYF.